Listed here are 26 T cell receptor beta chains from one sample, sequenced in a study of shared clonotypes between healthy human individuals. Profiling relied on immunoSEQ multiplex PCR, and the TCRdb table lists in-frame clones only, not all of them. The sample shows some 92,000 clones, 40% to 55% of them seen only once. The sample consisted of PBMCs. These receptors originate from a woman in her thirties or forties in good health. Some clones in this sample may be carry-over from other donors' samples.

Concerning this clone: One end of the junction fails to match germline, which may point to a read error. The chain recombines TRBV9 with TRBJ2-6; possibly TRBD1 for D (5 bases). Germline-derived CDR1 and CDR2 are SGDLS and YYNGEE. The CDR3 is 17 residues long. The CDR3 loop reads CTSSATGAPSGANVLTF. CDR3 coding DNA: TGTACCAGCAGCGCAACAGGTGCCCCCTCTGGGGCCAACGTCCTGACTTTC.

The V call is TRBV9, the J call TRBJ1-3; D call uncertain. The germline gives CDR1 SGDLS, CDR2 YYNGEE. V lost 3 bases and J lost 1, with 14 bases in between. The CDR3 contains 16 residues. The CDR3 DNA sequence: TGTGCCAGCAGCGCCCTACCGCGGGGATCTGGAAACACCATATATTTT. Protein sequence: CASSALPRGSGNTIYF.

This chain joins TRBV29-1 and TRBJ2-1, with 12 bases lining up with TRBD2. V shed 4 bases and J 7 bases; nucleotides not matched to a gene: 11. CDR3 length: 16 residues. Germline V gives CDR1 SQVTM, CDR2 ANQGSEA. The CDR3 sequence: CSVVPSGRAWANEQFF. The CDR3 DNA is TGCAGCGTTGTCCCTAGCGGGAGGGCCTGGGCGAATGAGCAGTTCTTC.

This clone was counted once. A far larger clone differs by one base, so this is likely a read error. The gene calls are TRBV4-3 and TRBJ2-3; 10 nucleotides match TRBD2. Germline CDR1 LGHNA, CDR2 YSLEER. This CDR3 is 19 amino acids long. Trimming at V came to 2 bases and at J to 2 bases, leaving 13 bases not matched to a gene. The CDR3: CASSQQEASGSGDTDTQYF. The CDR3 bases are TGCGCCAGCAGCCAACAGGAGGCTAGCGGGAGTGGGGACACAGATACGCAGTATTTT.

The V gene is TRBV5-1, the J gene TRBJ2-1, with D uncertain. CDR1 is SGHRS, CDR2 YFSETQ, per germline. The CDR3 length is 13 residues. V was clipped by 0 bases and J by 5 bases, with 6 bases between them. The CDR3 loop is CASSLVLHNEQFF. The CDR3 region has the DNA TGCGCCAGCAGCTTGGTCCTTCACAATGAGCAGTTCTTC.

This clone was seen many times. This specimen includes other DNA sequences encoding the same CDR3. The chain employs TRBV29-1 and TRBJ2-7; D remains ambiguous. CDR3 length: 12 residues. The ends were cut back, 1 base at V and 4 bases at J, with 8 bases in the middle. Germline values: CDR1 SQVTM, CDR2 ANQGSEA. CDR3: CSVEAVDYEQYF. The CDR3 DNA reads as TGCAGCGTTGAAGCCGTGGATTACGAGCAGTACTTC.

This clone was counted ten times or more. The V call is TRBV20-1, the J call TRBJ1-2; D gene ambiguous. V lost 3 bases, J lost 7 bases, and 9 bases lay in between. Germline CDR1 DFQATT, CDR2 SNEGSKA (reference sequence). The CDR3 contains 11 residues. CDR3 loop: CSARWVGGYTF. CDR3 in DNA: TGCAGTGCTAGGTGGGTGGGTGGCTACACCTTC.

The sample holds one count of this clone. The V call is TRBV28, the J call TRBJ2-5; 10 bases are a match to TRBD2. With V trimmed by 2 bases and J by 3 bases, 6 bases remained unmatched. CDR1 and CDR2 (germline): MDHEN, SYDVKM. The CDR3 is 16 residues long. Written as DNA, the CDR3 is TGTGCCAGCAGTTTACTGACCCTAGCGGGAGAAGAGACCCAGTACTTC. Translation: CASSLLTLAGEETQYF.

Concerning this clone itself: A far larger clone differs by one base, so this is likely a read error. The chain recombines TRBV30 with TRBJ1-2; D gene unclear. Germline CDR1 reads GTSNPN; CDR2 reads SVGIG (reference sequence). V shed 3 bases and J shed 3 bases, with 2 bases lying between them. The CDR3 contains 10 residues. The CDR3 protein is CAWSDYGYTF. The CDR3 DNA reads as TGTGCCTGGAGCGACTATGGCTACACCTTC. The full variable domain, its missing parts supplied by reference TRBV30 and TRBJ1-2, is SQTIHQWPATLVQPVGSPLSLECTVEGTSNPNLYWYRQAAGRGLQLLFYSVGIGQISSEVPQNLSASRPQDRQFILSSKKLLLSDSGFYLCAWSDYGYTFGSGTRLTVV.

This sequence joins TRBV6-5 and TRBJ1-2; 7 positions match TRBD1. This CDR3 is built from 16 residues. Germline loops: CDR1 MNHEY, CDR2 SVGAGI. The J segment lost 6 bases and the V segment lost 0 bases, leaving 10 bases of the junction unmatched. DNA for the CDR3: TGTGCCAGCAGTTACTCCCCAGGGGGAGAATATGATGGCTACACCTTC. Amino acid sequence: CASSYSPGGEYDGYTF.

The rearrangement uses TRBV30 and TRBJ1-4; no clear D gene. V dropped 2 bases and J dropped 8 bases, with 9 bases sitting between them. The V gene's germline CDR1 is GTSNPN and CDR2 SVGIG (reference sequence). The CDR3 length is 12 residues. The CDR3 DNA reads TGTGCCTGGAGTCTAGGGCAGGAAAAACTGTTTTTT. Residues: CAWSLGQEKLFF.

The V and J genes are TRBV4-1 and TRBJ2-6; D is possibly TRBD2 (6 bases). CDR1 and CDR2 (germline): MGHRA, YSYEKL. This CDR3 has 17 amino acids. Trimming took 0 bases from V and 1 from J, leaving 10 bases between them. The CDR3 region is CASSQDPGTSGANVLTF. The CDR3 nucleotides are TGCGCCAGCAGCCAAGATCCAGGGACTTCTGGGGCCAACGTCCTGACTTTC.

Points on this clone: A far larger clone is only one base removed, so a read error is likely. Other DNA sequences in the same sample also yield this CDR3. V gene TRBV9 combines with J gene TRBJ2-1; 7 bases fit TRBD2. The germline CDR1 and CDR2 sequences are SGDLS and YYNGEE. The CDR3 is made up of 13 amino acids. The CDR3 DNA reads TGCGCCAGCAGCGTAGTAGGAGCGGGAGAGCAGTTCTTC. It specifies CASSVVGAGEQFF.

V usage is TRBV5-6 and J usage is TRBJ2-6; tentatively, D is TRBD1 or TRBD2 (5 bases each). V gave up 3 bases and J gave up 0 bases, with 19 bases separating them. CDR1 SGHDT and CDR2 YYEEEE come from the germline V gene. CDR3 size: 19 residues. In DNA form, the CDR3 reads TGTGCCAGCAGCTACCTCGGAGAGGGGAGAAGCTCTGGGGCCAACGTCCTGACTTTC. It is translated as CASSYLGEGRSSGANVLTF.

The genes are TRBV5-1 and TRBJ1-3; TRBD1 is a possible D gene (5 bases). CDR1 and CDR2 (germline): SGHRS, YFSETQ. V lost 4 bases, J lost 0 bases, and 14 bases lay in between. The CDR3 runs 16 residues. The CDR3 sequence is CASSLQGGNSGNTIYF. CDR3 DNA: TGCGCCAGCAGCCTCCAGGGCGGGAACTCTGGAAACACCATATATTTT.

The V call is TRBV2, the J call TRBJ2-7, with 12 positions matching TRBD2. After removal of 5 bases from V and 4 bases from J, the junction contained 6 bases not matched to a gene. Germline V gene data show CDR1 as SNHLY and CDR2 as FYNNEI. CDR3 length equals 15 residues. The chain's CDR3 is CASSPTSGRSYEQYF. DNA for the CDR3: TGTGCCAGCAGTCCGACTAGCGGGAGATCTTACGAGCAGTACTTC.

This chain links TRBV5-6 with TRBJ2-7; D might be TRBD1 or TRBD2, each matching 6 bases. Looked up from germline, CDR1 is SGHDT and CDR2 is YYEEEE. This CDR3 has 16 residues. V lost 3 bases and J 1 base, leaving 17 bases between the germline ends. CDR3 sequence reads: CASSWGFKGGSYEQYF. CDR3 coding DNA: TGTGCCAGCAGCTGGGGTTTTAAGGGGGGATCCTACGAGCAGTACTTC. Full variable domain (missing parts from reference TRBV5-6 and TRBJ2-7): DAGVTQSPTHLIKTRGQQVTLRCSPKSGHDTVSWYQQALGQGPQFIFQYYEEEERQRGNFPDRFSGHQFPNYSSELNVNALLLGDSALYLCASSWGFKGGSYEQYFGPGTRLTVT.

This rearrangement joins TRBV19 to TRBJ1-2; D perhaps matches TRBD1 (6 bases). Germline CDR1 and CDR2: LNHDA and SQIVND (reference sequence). Trimming removed 5 bases from V and 4 bases from J, with 14 bases in between. The CDR3 spans 14 residues. The CDR3 DNA follows: TGTGCCAGTAGTCCCAATCGACAGGTCTATGGCTACACCTTC. It yields the protein CASSPNRQVYGYTF.

This clone has a count of ten or more. This chain links TRBV5-7 with TRBJ1-5, with no clear D. Being an ORF, TRBV5-7 has a function that is uncertain. The V end lost 1 base, the J end lost 0 bases, and 5 bases lay between the germline ends. The CDR3 runs to 14 residues. CDR3 coding DNA: TGTGCCAGCAGCTTGAGGGCTAGCAATCAGCCCCAGCATTTT. It specifies CASSLRASNQPQHF.

The genes are TRBV7-9 and TRBJ2-5; D unresolved. V lost 5 bases, J lost 2 bases, and 9 bases lay in between. The CDR3 is 13 residues long. Germline loops: CDR1 SEHNR, CDR2 FQNEAQ (reference sequence). The CDR3 DNA reads TGTGCCAGCAGCCCACAGAGTCAAGAGACCCAGTACTTC. Translated: CASSPQSQETQYF.

This chain uses TRBV7-8 with TRBJ1-5; D possibly corresponds to TRBD1 (5 bases). Trimming pared 5 bases from V and 0 bases from J, leaving 14 bases between. CDR3 length: 16 residues. CDR1 and CDR2 from the germline V gene are SGHVS and FQNEAQ. The CDR3 nucleotides are TGTGCCAGCAGCCCCTACAGGACAAATAGCAATCAGCCCCAGCATTTT. It translates to CASSPYRTNSNQPQHF.

The chain is built from TRBV7-2 and TRBJ2-1, with 8 bases that match TRBD2. V was clipped by 5 bases and J by 2 bases; unmatched bases: 2. Germline V CDR1 and CDR2: SGHTA, FQGNSA. The length of the CDR3 is 14 residues. The CDR3 bases are TGTGCCAGCAGCCTTAGCGGGGCCTACAATGAGCAGTTCTTC. Translated, it gives CASSLSGAYNEQFF.

This clone was counted ten times or more. The chain joins TRBV28 to TRBJ2-7; a weak D match, TRBD2 (6 bases). Germline V lookup: CDR1 MDHEN, CDR2 SYDVKM. Trimming shortened V by 2 bases and J by 3 bases, and 11 bases separated the two germline ends. This CDR3 comprises 14 residues. CDR3 DNA sequence: TGTGCCAGCAGTTTAGGCGGGACCGTCTACGAGCAGTACTTC. Its translation: CASSLGGTVYEQYF.

The rearrangement joins TRBV19 to TRBJ1-2; D is unclear. CDR3 length: 12 amino acids. Trimming stripped 4 bases from V and 8 bases from J, with 11 bases between. Per germline, CDR1 LNHDA and CDR2 SQIVND (reference sequence). The CDR3 DNA reads TGTGCCAGTAGTAAGGCTGCTGAAGGCTACACCTTC. It codes for CASSKAAEGYTF. Filled out from reference TRBV19 and TRBJ1-2, the complete variable domain reads DGGITQSPKYLFRKEGQNVTLSCEQNLNHDAMYWYRQDPGQGLRLIYYSQIVNDFQKGDIAEGYSVSREKKESFPLTVTSAQKNPTAFYLCASSKAAEGYTFGSGTRLTVV.

The chain employs TRBV7-2 and TRBJ2-7; perhaps D is TRBD1 or TRBD2 (5 bases each). CDR1 and CDR2 (germline): SGHTA, FQGNSA. V lost 1 base to trimming and J lost 3 bases, with 10 bases between them. The CDR3 is 14 residues long. The CDR3 DNA reads TGTGCCAGCAGCTTAGTAGGGACCAGCTACGAGCAGTACTTC. It translates to CASSLVGTSYEQYF.

The gene calls are TRBV9 and TRBJ2-1; 7 bases match TRBD2. Germline V gene data show CDR1 as SGDLS and CDR2 as YYNGEE. V lost 0 bases and J lost 8; bases outside the gene matches: 8. The CDR3 is made up of 15 amino acids. The CDR3 nucleotides read TGTGCCAGCAGCGTAGAGAAGCGGGGAGCTTATGAGCAGTTCTTC. Amino acids: CASSVEKRGAYEQFF.